This is a list of T cell receptor beta chains from one sample in a study of blood T cell repertoires in COVID-19. This table comes from immunoSEQ multiplex PCR, and its TCRdb copy is limited to in-frame clones, with some not included. This table has around 180,000 clones, approximately 90% appearing once. The sample consisted of peripheral blood. These receptors came from a man aged 60 to 69 with acute or convalescent COVID-19. CDR3s include the opening cysteine and the closing phenylalanine or tryptophan. Each record gives: D gene, clone size, J gene, V gene, CDR3 DNA, CDR3 protein. The D gene is left open where the match is weak. Clone sizes are given selectively: once, few, many, or a class where the clone is expanded.

TRBD1,.,TRBJ1-2,TRBV5-4,TGTGCCAGCAGCCCCGGGACAGGGGGCGCAGTTGGCTACACCTTC,CASSPGTGGAVGYTF
TRBD1,few,TRBJ1-1,TRBV6-5,TGTGCCAGCAGGACAGGGGAGGCCACTGAAGCTTTCTTT,CASRTGEATEAFF
TRBD1,.,TRBJ1-2,TRBV7-3,TGTGCCAGCAGCCGGGGACAGGGCGACTATGGCTACACCTTC,CASSRGQGDYGYTF
.,.,TRBJ2-7,TRBV10-3,TGTGCCATCAGTGAGGCCAGTTTCTACGAGCAGTACTTC,CAISEASFYEQYF
TRBD1,.,TRBJ1-5,TRBV9,TGTGCCAGCAGCGTAGGGGACAGTTATCAGCCCCAGCATTTT,CASSVGDSYQPQHF
TRBD2,.,TRBJ2-5,TRBV9,TGTGCCAGCAGCCAGTGGAGCGGGGGGCCTCAAGAGACCCAGTACTTC,CASSQWSGGPQETQYF
.,.,TRBJ1-5,TRBV7-9,TGTGCCAGCAGCTTAGTGATCGGGAAGGGCAATCAGCCCCAGCATTTT,CASSLVIGKGNQPQHF
.,.,TRBJ2-2,TRBV5-1,TGCGCCAGCAGCGGCAGGGGGGCGATAGTGAACACCGGGGAGCTGTTTTTT,CASSGRGAIVNTGELFF
TRBD1,.,TRBJ2-5,TRBV7-6,TGTGCCAGCAGCTCTACAGGGGTTGAGTACTTC,CASSSTGVEYF
.,.,TRBJ1-6,TRBV27,TGTGCCAGCAGTTTAGGGGGCGCAGGTTCACCCCTCCACTTT,CASSLGGAGSPLHF
TRBD2,.,TRBJ2-1,TRBV2,TGTGCCAGCAGGAAGACTAGCGGGGGGGCTTTTGAGCAGTTCTTC,CASRKTSGGAFEQFF
.,.,TRBJ2-5,TRBV7-9,TGTGCCAGCAGCTTAGCCTCAGGGGAGACCCAGTACTTC,CASSLASGETQYF
.,.,TRBJ1-2,TRBV11-2,TGTGCCAGCAGCCCCCAACAGGGAAGCAACTATGGCTACACCTTC,CASSPQQGSNYGYTF
.,.,TRBJ1-1,TRBV6-6,TGTGCCAGCAGCCTCCAGGGGCTACGAACAGACACTGAAGCTTTCTTT,CASSLQGLRTDTEAFF
.,.,TRBJ1-6,TRBV7-3,TGTGCCAGCAGCTTAACCCGTGATAATTCACCCCTCCACTTT,CASSLTRDNSPLHF
TRBD1,.,TRBJ1-1,TRBV10-3,TGTGCCATCAGTGATACAACAGGGGGTCGAACTGAAGCTTTCTTT,CAISDTTGGRTEAFF
TRBD1,once,TRBJ2-7,TRBV19,TGTGCCAGTAGTCCCGGGACAGGGGACGAGCAGTACTTC,CASSPGTGDEQYF
TRBD1,.,TRBJ1-1,TRBV18,TGTGCCAGCTCACCAATAGGGGGCGCGAACACTGAAGCTTTCTTT,CASSPIGGANTEAFF
.,once,TRBJ1-5,TRBV19,TGTGCCAGTAGTATTGGGGGCAACAGCAATCAGCCCCAGCATTTT,CASSIGGNSNQPQHF
.,.,TRBJ2-7,TRBV30,TGTGCCTGGAGTCCCGGGTACGAGCAGTACTTC,CAWSPGYEQYF